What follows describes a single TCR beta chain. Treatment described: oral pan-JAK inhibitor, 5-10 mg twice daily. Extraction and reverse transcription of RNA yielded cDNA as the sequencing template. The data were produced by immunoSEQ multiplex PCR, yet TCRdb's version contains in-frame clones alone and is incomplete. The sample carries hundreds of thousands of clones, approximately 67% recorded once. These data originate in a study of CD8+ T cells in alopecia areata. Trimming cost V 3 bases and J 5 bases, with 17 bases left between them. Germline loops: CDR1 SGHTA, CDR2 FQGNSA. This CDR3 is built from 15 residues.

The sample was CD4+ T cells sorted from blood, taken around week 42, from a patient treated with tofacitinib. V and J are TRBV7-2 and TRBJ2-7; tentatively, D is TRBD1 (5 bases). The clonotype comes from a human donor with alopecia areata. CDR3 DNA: TGTGCCAGCAGCTTCTTGGGGCTACTGGGGAACGAGCAGTACTTC. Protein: CASSFLGLLGNEQYF.